This T cell receptor (beta chain) was captured in a study of T cell responses to AZD1222 COVID-19 vaccine. CDR1 is SGHDN and CDR2 is FVKESK in the germline V gene. The ends lost 4 bases at V and 4 bases at J; junction bases unmatched: 8. The length of the CDR3 is 15 residues. General study points: Donors were mostly white British, more females; clonal diversity possibly underestimated.

A word on this clone: Antigen: not known.

Sequenced by immunoSEQ multiplex PCR; TCRdb stores in-frame clones only, minus some. The sample has more than 85,000 clones, approximately 91% seen once; the top ten hold about 7.5%. This sample comprised peripheral blood, obtained on day 0 of AZD1222 vaccination. The chain couples TRBV14 to TRBJ2-7; 9 bases line up with TRBD2. The TCR originated in an adult in good health. CDR3: CASSRLLAGTYEQYF. In DNA, the CDR3 is TGTGCCAGCAGCCGTCTACTAGCGGGCACATACGAGCAGTACTTC.